These T cell receptor beta chains were read from a single sample in a study of T cells in Graves' hyperthyroidism and ophthalmopathy. A single record per CDR3 protein comes from TCRdb applying MiXCR to the multiplex PCR reads. This sample has 350,000 or so distinct CDR3 sequences, with about a sixth found just once. The sample consisted of blood. All receptors derive from a woman in her 30s with Graves' hyperthyroidism that later progressed to Graves' ophthalmopathy. Each CDR3 is given with its conserved first and last residue. Fields, in order: clone size, V gene, J gene, D gene, CDR3 protein, CDR3 DNA. D genes are given only for firm matches. A row's size may be missing; if present it is once, few, many or a size class.

size: few; V: TRBV29-1; J: TRBJ2-1; D: -; CDR3: CSVVIRLPDGEQFF; DNA: TGCAGCGTTGTAATTCGGCTCCCAGACGGTGAGCAGTTCTTC
size: few; V: TRBV20-1; J: TRBJ2-3; D: -; CDR3: CSARVDVSGTQYF; DNA: TGCAGTGCTAGAGTTGACGTGTCAGGTACGCAGTATTTT
size: many; V: TRBV12-3/TRBV12-4; J: TRBJ2-1; D: TRBD2; CDR3: CASSPGLAVYNEQFF; DNA: TGTGCCAGCAGTCCGGGACTAGCGGTATACAATGAGCAGTTCTTC
size: -; V: TRBV3-1; J: TRBJ1-3; D: -; CDR3: CASSHGSTGSGNTIYF; DNA: TGTGCCAGCAGCCACGGCTCGACGGGATCTGGAAACACCATATATTTT
size: few; V: TRBV19; J: TRBJ1-3; D: -; CDR3: CASSVDWRNTIYF; DNA: TGTGCCAGTAGTGTTGACTGGCGAAACACCATATATTTT
size: -; V: TRBV15; J: TRBJ1-2; D: -; CDR3: CATSRVPGRADGYTF; DNA: TGTGCCACCAGCAGAGTCCCAGGCAGAGCTGATGGCTACACCTTC
size: many; V: TRBV3-1; J: TRBJ1-5; D: -; CDR3: CASSQPDQPQHF; DNA: TGTGCCAGCAGCCAGCCTGATCAGCCCCAGCATTTT
size: many; V: TRBV28; J: TRBJ2-1; D: -; CDR3: CASSLLPSSNEQFF; DNA: TGTGCCAGCAGTTTACTTCCTAGTAGCAATGAGCAGTTCTTC
size: -; V: TRBV6-1; J: TRBJ2-3; D: TRBD1; CDR3: CASRVPTGADTQYF; DNA: TGTGCCAGCAGAGTCCCGACAGGGGCAGATACGCAGTATTTT
size: -; V: TRBV27; J: TRBJ2-2; D: -; CDR3: CASRNDPAGKLFF; DNA: TGTGCCAGCAGAAACGACCCCGCCGGGAAGCTGTTTTTT
size: many; V: TRBV28; J: TRBJ2-2; D: TRBD2; CDR3: CASGPLAGGSGELFF; DNA: TGTGCCAGCGGCCCTTTAGCGGGAGGATCCGGGGAGCTGTTTTTT
size: many; V: TRBV12-3/TRBV12-4; J: TRBJ2-2; D: -; CDR3: CASSVPGELFF; DNA: TGTGCCAGCAGCGTCCCCGGGGAGCTGTTTTTT
size: -; V: TRBV19; J: TRBJ2-3; D: -; CDR3: CASSIVGYGDTQYF; DNA: TGTGCCAGTAGTATAGTAGGGTATGGAGATACGCAGTATTTT
size: many; V: TRBV2; J: TRBJ2-7; D: TRBD1; CDR3: CASSGNRGSYEQYF; DNA: TGTGCCAGCAGTGGGAACAGGGGGTCCTACGAGCAGTACTTC
size: once; V: TRBV7-9; J: TRBJ1-6; D: TRBD1; CDR3: CASSLGGTGLSPLHF; DNA: TGTGCCAGCAGCTTAGGTGGGACAGGGCTCTCACCCCTCCACTTT
size: -; V: TRBV6-1; J: TRBJ1-2; D: -; CDR3: CASTLLGTVYTF; DNA: TGTGCCAGCACCCTATTGGGGACGGTCTACACCTTC
size: -; V: TRBV3-1; J: TRBJ1-1; D: TRBD1; CDR3: CASSINRGQGARNTEAFF; DNA: TGTGCCAGCAGCATTAACAGAGGACAGGGGGCTAGGAACACTGAAGCTTTCTTT
size: many; V: TRBV10-3; J: TRBJ1-3; D: -; CDR3: CAISAGYGNTIYF; DNA: TGTGCCATCAGTGCTGGGTACGGAAACACCATATATTTT
size: -; V: TRBV28; J: TRBJ1-6; D: -; CDR3: CARTTWTGSYNSPLHF; DNA: TGTGCCAGGACCACTTGGACGGGGTCATATAATTCACCCCTCCACTTT
size: -; V: TRBV4-1; J: TRBJ1-5; D: -; CDR3: CASSQGPGSSNQPQHF; DNA: TGCGCCAGCAGCCAAGGCCCGGGGAGTAGCAATCAGCCCCAGCATTTT